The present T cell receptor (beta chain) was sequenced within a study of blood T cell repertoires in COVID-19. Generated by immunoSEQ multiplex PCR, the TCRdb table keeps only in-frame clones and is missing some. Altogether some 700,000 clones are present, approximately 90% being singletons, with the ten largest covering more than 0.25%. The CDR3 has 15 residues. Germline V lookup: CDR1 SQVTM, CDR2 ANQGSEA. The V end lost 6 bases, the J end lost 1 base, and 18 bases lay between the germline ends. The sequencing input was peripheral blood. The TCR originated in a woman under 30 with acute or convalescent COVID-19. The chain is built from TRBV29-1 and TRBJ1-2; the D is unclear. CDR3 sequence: CSVVRRGDYNYGYTF. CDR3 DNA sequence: TGCAGCGTCGTCCGGCGAGGCGACTATAACTATGGCTACACCTTC.